This entry concerns a single T cell receptor beta chain. CDR1 GTSNPN and CDR2 SVGIG come from the germline V gene (reference sequence). The CDR3 is 14 residues long. Trimming cost V 0 bases and J 4 bases, with 12 bases left between them. The source of the sample is a study of blood T cell repertoires in COVID-19. Whole-study context: Italy, Spain and the United States were the sources of the convalescent and acute COVID-19 samples.

As originally analysed: Quantification of nucleated cells was approximated via reference gene primer amplification. Clones were read by immunoSEQ multiplex PCR, and TCRdb kept only the in-frame ones, dropping some. For V, J and clone size, that table is used; D and trimming come from the DNA. The table records about 67,000 clones, 70% to 90% of them present only once. The V and J genes are TRBV30 and TRBJ2-5; a weak D match, TRBD2 (6 bases). Specimen: peripheral blood. This TCR was recovered from a man between 50 and 59 years old with active COVID-19. This CDR3 is CAWSVRGGIETQYF. The CDR3 DNA sequence: TGTGCCTGGAGTGTACGGGGCGGGATAGAGACCCAGTACTTC.